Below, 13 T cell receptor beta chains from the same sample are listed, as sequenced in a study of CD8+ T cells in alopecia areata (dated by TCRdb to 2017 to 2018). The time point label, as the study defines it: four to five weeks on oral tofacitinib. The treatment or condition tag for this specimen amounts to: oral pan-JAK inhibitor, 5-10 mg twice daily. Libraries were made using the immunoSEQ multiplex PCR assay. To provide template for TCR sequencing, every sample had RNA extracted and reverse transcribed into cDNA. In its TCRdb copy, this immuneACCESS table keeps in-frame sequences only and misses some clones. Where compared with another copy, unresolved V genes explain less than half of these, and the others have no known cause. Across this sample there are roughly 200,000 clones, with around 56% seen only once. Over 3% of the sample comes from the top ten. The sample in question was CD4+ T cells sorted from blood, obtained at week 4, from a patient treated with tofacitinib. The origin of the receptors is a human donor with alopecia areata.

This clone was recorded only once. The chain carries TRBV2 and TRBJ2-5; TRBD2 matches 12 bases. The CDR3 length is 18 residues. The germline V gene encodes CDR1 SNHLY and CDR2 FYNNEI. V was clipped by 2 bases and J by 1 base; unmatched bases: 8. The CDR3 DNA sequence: TGTGCCAGCAGTGAACTAGCGGGGGGGCTTCGCGTCCAAGAGACCCAGTACTTC. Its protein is CASSELAGGLRVQETQYF.

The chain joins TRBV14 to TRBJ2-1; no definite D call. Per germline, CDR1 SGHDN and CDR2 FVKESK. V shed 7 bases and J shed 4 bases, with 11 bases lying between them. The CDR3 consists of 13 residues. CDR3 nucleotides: TGTGCCAGCAAAAAAGGGCCTTACAATGAGCAGTTCTTC. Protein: CASKKGPYNEQFF.

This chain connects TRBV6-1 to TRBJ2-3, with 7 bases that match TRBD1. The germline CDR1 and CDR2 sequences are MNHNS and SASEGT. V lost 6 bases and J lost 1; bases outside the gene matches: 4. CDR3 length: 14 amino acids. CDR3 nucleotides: TGTGCCAGCAGCCCGGGACAGCGCACAGATACGCAGTATTTT. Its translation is CASSPGQRTDTQYF.

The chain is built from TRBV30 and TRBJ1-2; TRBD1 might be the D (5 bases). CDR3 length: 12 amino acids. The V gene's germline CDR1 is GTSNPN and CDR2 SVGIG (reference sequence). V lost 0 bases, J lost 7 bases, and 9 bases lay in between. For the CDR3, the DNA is TGTGCCTGGAGTGTGAGCAGGGCTGGCTACACCTTC. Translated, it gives CAWSVSRAGYTF. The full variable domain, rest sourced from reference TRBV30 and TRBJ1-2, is SQTIHQWPATLVQPVGSPLSLECTVEGTSNPNLYWYRQAAGRGLQLLFYSVGIGQISSEVPQNLSASRPQDRQFILSSKKLLLSDSGFYLCAWSVSRAGYTFGSGTRLTVV.

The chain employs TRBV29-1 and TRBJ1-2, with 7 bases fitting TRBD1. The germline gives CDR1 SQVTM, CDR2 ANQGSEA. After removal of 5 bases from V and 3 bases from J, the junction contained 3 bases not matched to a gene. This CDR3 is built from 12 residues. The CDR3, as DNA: TGCAGCGTTCAAACAGGGGACTATGGCTACACCTTC. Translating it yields CSVQTGDYGYTF.

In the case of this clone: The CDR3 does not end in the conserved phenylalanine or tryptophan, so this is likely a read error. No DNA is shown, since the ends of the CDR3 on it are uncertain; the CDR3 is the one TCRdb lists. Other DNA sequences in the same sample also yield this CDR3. CDR3 region: CAWRGAGKPAVY. This sequence joins TRBV30 and TRBJ1-2. The germline gives CDR1 GTSNPN, CDR2 SVGIG (reference sequence). The CDR3 sequence runs 12 residues, both termini included.

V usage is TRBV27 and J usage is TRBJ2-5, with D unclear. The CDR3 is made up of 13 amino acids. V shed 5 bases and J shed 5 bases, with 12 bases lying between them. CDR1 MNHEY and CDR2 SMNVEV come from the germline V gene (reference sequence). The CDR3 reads CASSPRVAETQYF. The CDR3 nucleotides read TGTGCCAGCAGTCCCCGGGTGGCGGAGACCCAGTACTTC.

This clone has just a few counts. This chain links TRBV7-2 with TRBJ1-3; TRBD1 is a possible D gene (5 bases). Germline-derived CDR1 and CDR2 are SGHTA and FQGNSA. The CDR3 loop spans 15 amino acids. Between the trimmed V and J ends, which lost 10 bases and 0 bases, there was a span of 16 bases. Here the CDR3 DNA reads TGTGCCACTGGGGCGGGGCACAGCTCTGGAAACACCATATATTTT. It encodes CATGAGHSSGNTIYF.

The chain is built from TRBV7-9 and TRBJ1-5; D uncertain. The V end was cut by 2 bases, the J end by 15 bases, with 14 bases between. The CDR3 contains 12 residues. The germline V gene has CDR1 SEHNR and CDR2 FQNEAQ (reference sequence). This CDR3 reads CASSLSGDRAHF. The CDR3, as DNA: TGTGCCAGCAGCTTATCCGGTGACCGGGCGCATTTT.

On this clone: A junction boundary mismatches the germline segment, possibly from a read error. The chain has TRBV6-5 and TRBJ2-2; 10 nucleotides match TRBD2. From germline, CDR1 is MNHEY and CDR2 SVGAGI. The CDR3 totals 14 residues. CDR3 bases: TGTGCCAGCAGCCCGCAATTGGTAGCGGGGGGCCAACTTTTT. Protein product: CASSPQLVAGGQLF.

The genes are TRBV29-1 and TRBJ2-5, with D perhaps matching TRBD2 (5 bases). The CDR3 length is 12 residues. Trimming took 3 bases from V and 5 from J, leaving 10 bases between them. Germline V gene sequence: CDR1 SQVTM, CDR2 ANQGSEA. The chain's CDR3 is CSVDTGWETQYF. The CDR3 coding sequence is TGCAGCGTTGACACGGGGTGGGAGACCCAGTACTTC. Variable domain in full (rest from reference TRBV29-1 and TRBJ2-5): SAVISQKPSRDICQRGTSLTIQCQVDSQVTMMFWYRQQPGQSLTLIATANQGSEATYESGFVIDKFPISRPNLTFSTLTVSNMSPEDSSIYLCSVDTGWETQYFGPGTRLLVL.

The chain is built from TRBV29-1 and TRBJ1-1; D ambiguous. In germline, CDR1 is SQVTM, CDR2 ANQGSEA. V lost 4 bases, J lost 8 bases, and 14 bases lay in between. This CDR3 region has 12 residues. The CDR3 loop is CSVVATLDEAFF. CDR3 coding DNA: TGCAGCGTTGTGGCCACCCTGGACGAAGCTTTCTTT.

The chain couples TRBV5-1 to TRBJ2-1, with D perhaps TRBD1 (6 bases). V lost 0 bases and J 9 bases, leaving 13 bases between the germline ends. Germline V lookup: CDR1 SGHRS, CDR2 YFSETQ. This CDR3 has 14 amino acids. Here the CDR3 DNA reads TGCGCCAGCAGCTTGGAGGGGGATTTTGGTGAGCAGTTCTTC. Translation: CASSLEGDFGEQFF.